The 9 T cell receptor beta chains listed next were all sequenced from one sample in a study of blood T cells in healthy people across ages (dated by TCRdb to the mid-2010s). The method was 5' RACE. The instrument given in TCRdb is Illumina HiSeq 2500. A second PCR of roughly 7 to 11 cycles was run with a J-beta primer mix and a sample-barcoded 5' primer. TCRdb trimmed public reads at Q25 via fastp, called clones via MiXCR and kept in-frame beta chains. When rows share a CDR3 protein, they turn into one entry using the most common DNA and genes. This sample gives around 1,700,000 distinct CDR3 sequences in total; roughly 28% of them show up just once. In total, the top ten clones hold about 7.7% of the sample. Sequencing was performed on blood. All receptors derive from a young woman in good health.

This clonotype was seen only a few times. V usage is TRBV6-1 and J usage is TRBJ2-5; 9 bases line up with TRBD1. The V and J ends lost 2 bases and 5 bases, in that order; junction bases with no gene match: 9. The CDR3 is 16 amino acids. The germline V gene has CDR1 MNHNS and CDR2 SASEGT. CDR3 protein: CASSEIPGTGPETQYF. CDR3 coding DNA: TGTGCCAGCAGTGAAATCCCTGGGACAGGGCCGGAGACCCAGTACTTC.

This clonotype was counted a few times. The chain joins TRBV5-5 to TRBJ2-1; 7 nucleotides match TRBD1. CDR1 is SGHKS, CDR2 YYEKEE, per germline (reference sequence). This CDR3 region has 16 residues. V gave up 0 bases and J gave up 0 bases; unmatched junction bases: 3. CDR3 region: CASSLEGATSYNEQFF. CDR3 nucleotides: TGTGCCAGCAGCTTGGAGGGGGCCACCTCCTACAATGAGCAGTTCTTC.

Notes on this clonotype: This may stem from a read error, because a much larger clone lies one nucleotide away. The genes are TRBV29-1 and TRBJ1-1; D is uncertain. Germline CDR1 is SQVTM and CDR2 is ANQGSEA. This CDR3 comprises 11 residues. This CDR3 reads CSAPVGTGAFF. The CDR3 bases are TGCAGCGCCCCGGTGGGCACTGGAGCTTTCTTT.

This clonotype was counted only a few times. V is TRBV5-1 and J is TRBJ1-6, with 7 bases fitting TRBD1. The ends lost 5 bases at V and 0 bases at J; junction bases unmatched: 8. The CDR3 is 17 residues long. Germline values: CDR1 SGHRS, CDR2 YFSETQ. The CDR3 here is CASRLGQPSSYNSPLHF. CDR3 sequence (DNA): TGCGCCAGCAGACTGGGACAGCCAAGCTCCTATAATTCACCCCTCCACTTT.

V usage is TRBV7-9 and J usage is TRBJ2-5, with a weak D call TRBD1 (5 bases). The germline V and J ends were trimmed by 1 base and 2 bases, with 14 bases remaining between them. Germline V gene lookup returns CDR1 SEHNR and CDR2 FQNEAQ (reference sequence). There are 16 residues in the CDR3. CDR3 in amino acids: CASSLGRQPTQETQYF. CDR3 nucleotide sequence: TGTGCCAGCAGCTTAGGCCGACAGCCCACTCAAGAGACCCAGTACTTC.

This chain links TRBV4-3 with TRBJ2-2; D not resolved. This CDR3 contains 17 residues. Germline CDR1 is LGHNA and CDR2 is YSLEER. V was clipped by 0 bases and J by 3 bases, with 14 bases between them. CDR3 protein: CASSQDGPHGDTGELFF. The CDR3 DNA reads as TGCGCCAGCAGCCAAGACGGACCCCATGGGGACACCGGGGAGCTGTTTTTT.

Comments on this clonotype: Germline and junction disagree at one end, which may indicate a read error. The chain joins TRBV7-2 to TRBJ1-1; perhaps TRBD1 as D (5 bases). The CDR3 covers 13 residues. From germline, CDR1 is SGHTA and CDR2 FQGNSA. CDR3 in DNA: TGTGCCAGCAGCTCCTTAGCGGGGGGAGAAGCTTTATTT. This gives the protein CASSSLAGGEALF.

V gene TRBV5-1 combines with J gene TRBJ2-7; 9 bases align to TRBD1. The CDR3 consists of 16 residues. Germline loops: CDR1 SGHRS, CDR2 YFSETQ. J lost 6 bases, V lost 4 bases, and 14 bases had no gene match. The CDR3 DNA sequence: TGCGCCAGCAGCCAGGAGAGTACAGGGGGCGAGGGCGAGCAGTACTTC. This encodes CASSQESTGGEGEQYF.

This clonotype appeared a few times. The V and J genes are TRBV7-2 and TRBJ1-1; D unclear. With 1 base removed from V and 8 bases from J, the gap between germline ends came to 14 bases. The CDR3 is 14 amino acids. Germline V gene sequence: CDR1 SGHTA, CDR2 FQGNSA. The CDR3 is CASSLDVGPREAFF. In DNA form, the CDR3 reads TGTGCCAGCAGCTTAGATGTTGGCCCGAGAGAAGCTTTCTTT.